A selection of T cell receptor beta chains follows, all from one sample in a study of cytomegalovirus exposure and HLA in healthy donors. Measured with immunoSEQ multiplex PCR; TCRdb has only the in-frame clones, and not every one. Among some 200,000 clones listed, just over 75% were seen once. Sequencing was done on a sample of PBMCs. These receptor sequences come from a young woman in good health and CMV-seropositive. Each CDR3 is given with its conserved first and last residue. D genes are given only for firm matches. Clone size is shown for a subset of rows, as once, few, many or a class of expanded clone.

v_call,d_call,j_call,clone_size,cdr3_aa,cdr3_nt
TRBV5-1,-,TRBJ1-1,-,CASSLAGARTEAFF,TGCGCCAGCAGCTTGGCAGGGGCACGGACTGAAGCTTTCTTT
TRBV7-6,TRBD2,TRBJ2-1,-,CASSPTNPQRGSIEQFF,TGTGCCAGCAGCCCGACAAACCCACAGCGGGGGAGCATTGAGCAGTTCTTC
TRBV9,-,TRBJ2-7,-,CASSVSPGGQDEQYF,TGTGCCAGCAGCGTATCCCCCGGGGGGCAAGACGAGCAGTACTTC
TRBV4-3,-,TRBJ1-1,-,CASSQDTEGLNTEAFF,TGCGCCAGCAGCCAAGATACGGAGGGCTTGAACACTGAAGCTTTCTTT
TRBV7-9,TRBD1,TRBJ1-2,-,CASSQTGGYGYTF,TGTGCCAGCAGTCAGACAGGGGGCTATGGCTACACCTTC
TRBV25-1,-,TRBJ2-1,few,CASSDQGSSYNEQFF,TGTGCCAGCAGTGACCAGGGTAGCTCCTACAATGAGCAGTTCTTC
TRBV4-3,-,TRBJ1-2,-,CASSQVATANYGYTF,TGCGCCAGCAGCCAAGTGGCGACAGCTAACTATGGCTACACCTTC
TRBV6-5,-,TRBJ1-1,-,CASSRQQNTEAFF,TGTGCCAGCAGTCGACAGCAGAACACTGAAGCTTTCTTT
TRBV2,-,TRBJ1-5,-,CASGGGQPQHF,TGTGCCTCCGGGGGTGGTCAGCCCCAGCATTTT
TRBV5-5,-,TRBJ2-5,-,CASSLARQETQYF,TGTGCCAGCAGCTTGGCGCGGCAAGAGACCCAGTACTTC
TRBV6-6,-,TRBJ2-2,once,CASSYGRGIAGELFF,TGTGCCAGCAGTTACGGAAGGGGGATCGCCGGGGAGCTGTTTTTT
TRBV27,-,TRBJ2-5,-,CASSLVQGQETQYF,TGTGCCAGCAGTTTAGTGCAGGGCCAAGAGACCCAGTACTTC
TRBV12-5,TRBD1,TRBJ1-1,-,CASGSQGAGRMTEAFF,TGTGCTAGTGGTTCCCAGGGGGCAGGTCGGATGACTGAAGCTTTCTTT
TRBV7-6,-,TRBJ2-5,-,CASSSAGGAVETQYF,TGTGCCAGCAGCTCTGCCGGTGGAGCGGTTGAGACCCAGTACTTC
TRBV6-1,-,TRBJ1-4,few,CASSEMGGGAELFF,TGTGCCAGCAGTGAAATGGGAGGGGGGGCGGAACTGTTTTTT
TRBV7-9,TRBD1,TRBJ2-7,-,CASSSLGTGGSYEQYF,TGTGCCAGCAGCTCCTTAGGGACAGGGGGCTCCTACGAGCAGTACTTC
TRBV5-1,TRBD1,TRBJ2-2,once,CASSWGTGPTGELFF,TGCGCCAGCAGCTGGGGGACAGGACCCACCGGGGAGCTGTTTTTT
TRBV4-1,-,TRBJ1-2,-,CASRSTARSYYGYTF,TGCGCCAGCAGATCGACAGCCAGATCCTACTATGGCTACACCTTC
TRBV5-1,-,TRBJ1-5,-,CASSLDSSYQPQHF,TGCGCCAGCAGCTTAGACAGTAGTTATCAGCCCCAGCATTTT
TRBV7-6,-,TRBJ1-2,-,CASSSAGQIDGYTF,TGTGCCAGCAGCTCGGCCGGACAGATTGATGGCTACACCTTC
TRBV5-1,TRBD1,TRBJ2-7,-,CASSLLQGASYEQYF,TGCGCCAGCAGCTTGTTACAGGGGGCCTCCTACGAGCAGTACTTC
TRBV10-2,TRBD1,TRBJ1-1,-,CANGQGRNTEAFF,TGCGCCAACGGACAGGGTAGGAACACTGAAGCTTTCTTT
TRBV5-1,TRBD2,TRBJ2-3,-,CASSTGLAGEGADTQYF,TGCGCCAGCAGCACGGGACTAGCGGGAGAAGGAGCAGATACGCAGTATTTT
TRBV7-2,TRBD2,TRBJ2-7,few,CASSLGALAGGALSYEQYF,TGTGCCAGCAGCTTAGGAGCACTAGCGGGAGGGGCACTCTCCTACGAGCAGTACTTC
TRBV11-2,TRBD1,TRBJ2-5,-,CASTGQVQETQYF,TGTGCCAGCACGGGACAGGTTCAAGAGACCCAGTACTTC
TRBV28,-,TRBJ1-1,-,CASSPDRERTEAFF,TGTGCCAGCAGCCCCGATCGGGAAAGGACTGAAGCTTTCTTT
TRBV5-6,TRBD1,TRBJ1-1,-,CASSPVGQRNTEAFF,TGTGCCAGCAGCCCCGTGGGACAGAGGAACACTGAAGCTTTCTTT
TRBV28,TRBD1,TRBJ1-6,-,CASGGTENSPLHF,TGTGCCAGCGGGGGGACAGAAAATTCACCCCTCCACTTT